This TCR beta chain was documented in a study of blood T cell repertoires in COVID-19. About the research overall: Material from acute and convalescent COVID-19 was sourced from the United States, Italy and Spain. The cDNA or gDNA used as material had been derived from T cells, B-cell-depleted T cells, or PBMCs.

CDR1 is SGHNT and CDR2 is YYREEE in the germline V gene (reference sequence). Trimming shortened V by 0 bases and J by 1 base, and 10 bases separated the two germline ends. This CDR3 is 15 amino acids long. Original processing methods: Amplification of reference gene primers was used by the study to estimate nucleated cell counts. TCRdb keeps only in-frame clones here, not all; method: immunoSEQ multiplex PCR. V and J calls and clone size are given by that table; D and trimming were obtained from the DNA. Among fewer than 85,000 clones, roughly 84% were seen once, and the ten largest hold 6.9%. The receptor was isolated from a man aged 30 to 39 with COVID-19, enrolled during active disease. The source material was peripheral blood. The genes are TRBV5-4 and TRBJ1-1; possible D gene TRBD1, 6 bases. CDR3 residues: CASSLGDTRNTEAFF. In DNA, the CDR3 is TGTGCCAGCAGCTTGGGGGACACCAGGAACACTGAAGCTTTCTTT.